One sample yielded the 15 T cell receptor beta chains listed below, sequenced in a study of graft-versus-host responses after intestinal transplantation. No antigens are known for them. Clones were read by immunoSEQ multiplex PCR, and TCRdb kept only the in-frame ones, dropping some. This sample has over 75,000 clones, with approximately 90% found just once. Sequences were derived from unstimulated CD4+ T cells sorted from spleen or lymph node cells, sampled before transplant. These receptors all come from a human donor who was the organ donor for an intestinal transplant.

This rearrangement joins TRBV10-1 to TRBJ2-5, with TRBD2 identical over 9 bases. The germline CDR1 and CDR2 sequences are WNHNN and SYGVQD (reference sequence). V shed 4 bases and J 5 bases; nucleotides not matched to a gene: 14. The CDR3 contains 17 residues. The DNA of the CDR3 is TGCGCCAGCAGTGGCCCCCATGAGCGGGGGGTTTCGGAGACCCAGTACTTC. This gives the protein CASSGPHERGVSETQYF.

The chain joins TRBV28 to TRBJ1-2; 7 nucleotides match TRBD1. Germline V gene data show CDR1 as MDHEN and CDR2 as SYDVKM. The ends lost 0 bases at V and 3 bases at J; junction bases unmatched: 10. The CDR3 totals 17 residues. DNA for the CDR3: TGTGCCAGCAGTTTATGGGGACCTAGGGACAGACACTATGGCTACACCTTC. It specifies CASSLWGPRDRHYGYTF.

The V gene is TRBV7-2, the J gene TRBJ2-1, with 12 bases aligning to TRBD1. V lost 5 bases and J lost 10; bases outside the gene matches: 9. The V gene's germline CDR1 is SGHTA and CDR2 FQGNSA. There are 15 residues in the CDR3. In DNA, the CDR3 is TGTGCCAGCAGCATAGAGGGGACAGGGGGCGGGGAGCAGTTCTTC. Translated: CASSIEGTGGGEQFF.

The gene calls are TRBV28 and TRBJ2-3, with a weak D call TRBD2 (5 bases). This CDR3 has 12 amino acids. The germline gives CDR1 MDHEN, CDR2 SYDVKM. The CDR3 is CATGLKGDTQYF. The CDR3 nucleotides are TGTGCGACCGGACTCAAAGGAGATACGCAGTATTTT. Filled out from reference TRBV28 and TRBJ2-3, the complete variable domain reads DVKVTQSSRYLVKRTGEKVFLECVQDMDHENMFWYRQDPGLGLRLIYFSYDVKMKEKGDIPEGYSVSREKKERFSLILESASTNQTSMYLCATGLKGDTQYFGPGTRLTVL.

The chain combines TRBV7-9 with TRBJ1-1; D is uncertain. This CDR3 contains 13 residues. V lost 5 bases and J lost 2, with 9 bases in between. Germline CDR1 reads SEHNR; CDR2 reads FQNEAQ (reference sequence). CDR3 DNA sequence: TGTGCCAGCAGCAAAACAGCAAACACTGAAGCTTTCTTT. Protein: CASSKTANTEAFF.

This clone was detected only a few times. This chain uses TRBV2 with TRBJ2-3, with a tentative D call TRBD2 (7 bases). CDR3 size: 15 residues. Trimming took 5 bases from V and 2 from J, leaving 14 bases between them. CDR1 and CDR2 (germline): SNHLY, FYNNEI. The CDR3 sequence is CASSSRRGPTDTQYF. The CDR3 DNA reads TGTGCCAGCAGTTCGCGGCGGGGGCCCACAGATACGCAGTATTTT.

This CDR3 reads CASSPYLNNEQFF. CDR3 bases: TGTGCCAGCAGCCCGTACTTGAACAATGAGCAGTTCTTC. This chain uses TRBV7-2 with TRBJ2-1; no definite D call. The V gene lost 5 bases and the J gene lost 5 bases, with 10 bases spanning the gap. Looked up from germline, CDR1 is SGHTA and CDR2 is FQGNSA. The CDR3 covers 13 residues.

The chain has TRBV7-9 and TRBJ1-4; D is possibly TRBD1 (6 bases). CDR3 length: 16 residues. Trimming cost V 5 bases and J 8 bases, with 21 bases left between them. Germline loops: CDR1 SEHNR, CDR2 FQNEAQ (reference sequence). CDR3 sequence (DNA): TGTGCCAGCAGCCTAGGAGAAACAGGGTTAGGGGAAAAACTGTTTTTT. Encoded protein: CASSLGETGLGEKLFF.

This clone has only one observation. The chain has TRBV11-3 and TRBJ2-3; 7 positions agree with TRBD1. The CDR3 consists of 16 residues. CDR1 is SGHNT and CDR2 is YENEEA in the germline V gene. V shed 2 bases and J 0 bases; nucleotides not matched to a gene: 5. The CDR3, as DNA: TGTGCCAGCAGCTTAAGGGCGACAGGGAGCACAGATACGCAGTATTTT. This gives the protein CASSLRATGSTDTQYF.

V gene TRBV28 combines with J gene TRBJ1-1, with 11 bases identical to TRBD1. In germline, CDR1 is MDHEN, CDR2 SYDVKM. Trimming took 7 bases from V and 11 from J; bases not matched to a gene: 9. The CDR3 totals 13 residues. CDR3 coding DNA: TGTGCCAGCACCATCTCCGGGACAGGGGGGGCTTTCTTT. Translating it yields CASTISGTGGAFF.

The chain combines TRBV11-3 with TRBJ2-1; 8 bases align to TRBD2. The J segment lost 4 bases and the V segment lost 4 bases, leaving 6 bases of the junction unmatched. CDR1 is SGHNT, CDR2 YENEEA, per germline. This CDR3 contains 15 residues. CDR3 DNA sequence: TGTGCCAGCAGCTCGACTAGCGTTTCGTACAATGAGCAGTTCTTC. It encodes CASSSTSVSYNEQFF.

The chain carries TRBV18 and TRBJ2-1; 13 nucleotides line up with TRBD2. Germline V gene lookup returns CDR1 KGHSH and CDR2 LQKENI. The ends lost 3 bases at V and 2 bases at J; junction bases unmatched: 7. The CDR3 contains 18 residues. The CDR3 spells CASSPSGLAGVAYNEQFF. The CDR3 bases are TGTGCCAGCTCACCCTCCGGACTAGCGGGAGTTGCCTACAATGAGCAGTTCTTC.

The chain combines TRBV6-5 with TRBJ1-5; 7 bases agree with TRBD1. The germline V gene encodes CDR1 MNHEY and CDR2 SVGAGI. Germline trimming cut 6 bases from V and 7 bases from J; bases unmatched to any gene: 9. This CDR3 is built from 14 residues. CDR3 in amino acids: CASRVRQGSQPQHF. The CDR3 nucleotides are TGTGCCAGCAGAGTCAGACAGGGCAGCCAGCCCCAGCATTTT.

This clone was detected only once. This sequence joins TRBV7-8 and TRBJ1-6; the match to TRBD1 covers 9 bases. CDR3 length equals 16 residues. J gave up 9 bases and V 0 bases, and 6 bases lay outside the gene matches. Germline V gives CDR1 SGHVS, CDR2 FQNEAQ. The CDR3 loop reads CASSLATGGYRSPLHF. CDR3 bases: TGTGCCAGCAGCTTAGCAACAGGGGGCTATCGTTCACCCCTCCACTTT.

V and J are TRBV27 and TRBJ1-4; D is perhaps TRBD1 (6 bases). This CDR3 spans 15 amino acids. V lost 1 base and J lost 7, with 13 bases in between. CDR1 and CDR2 from the germline V gene are MNHEY and SMNVEV (reference sequence). DNA for the CDR3: TGTGCCAGCAGTTTATTGGGGGCCCGGGGTGAAAAACTGTTTTTT. Its translation is CASSLLGARGEKLFF.